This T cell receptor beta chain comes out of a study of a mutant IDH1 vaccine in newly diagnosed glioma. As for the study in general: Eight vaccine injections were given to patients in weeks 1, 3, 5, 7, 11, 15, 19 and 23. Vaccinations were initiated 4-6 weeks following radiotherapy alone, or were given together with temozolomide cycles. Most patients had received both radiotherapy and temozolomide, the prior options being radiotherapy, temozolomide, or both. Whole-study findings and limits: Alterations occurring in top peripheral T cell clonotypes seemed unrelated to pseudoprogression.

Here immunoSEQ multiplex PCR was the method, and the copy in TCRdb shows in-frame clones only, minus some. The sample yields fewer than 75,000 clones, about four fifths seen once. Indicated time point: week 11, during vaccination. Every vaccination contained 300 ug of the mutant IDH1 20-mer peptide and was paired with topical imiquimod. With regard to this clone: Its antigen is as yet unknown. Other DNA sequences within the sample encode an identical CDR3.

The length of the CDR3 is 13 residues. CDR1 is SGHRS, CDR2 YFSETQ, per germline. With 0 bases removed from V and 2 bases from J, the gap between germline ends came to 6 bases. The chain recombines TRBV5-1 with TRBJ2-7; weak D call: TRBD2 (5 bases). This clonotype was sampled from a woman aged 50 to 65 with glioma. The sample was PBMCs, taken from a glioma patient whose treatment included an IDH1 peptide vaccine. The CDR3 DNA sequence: TGCGCCAGCAGCTTGGGAGGGACCTACGAGCAGTACTTC. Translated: CASSLGGTYEQYF.